The rows below give T cell receptor beta chains drawn from one sample of a study of T cells in Graves' hyperthyroidism and ophthalmopathy. TCRdb re-called the multiplex PCR reads through MiXCR, storing one row per CDR3 protein. The data contain roughly 150,000 distinct CDR3 sequences, about 9% of them singletons. The sample consisted of blood. Source of these receptors: a young woman with Graves' hyperthyroidism that later progressed to Graves' ophthalmopathy. CDR3s include the opening cysteine and the closing phenylalanine or tryptophan. The D gene is left open where the match is weak. Clone size is stated in some rows and not others, as once, few, many or a class when expanded.

length	D	J	size	V	DNA	CDR3
15	TRBD1	TRBJ2-7	NA	TRBV28	TGTGCCAGCAGTCCAAGGACAGGGTACTTTTCCGAGCAGTACTTC	CASSPRTGYFSEQYF
17	TRBD2	TRBJ2-5	few	TRBV3-1	TGTGCCAGCAGCCAAGGTTTTAGCGGGGGGACACGAGAGACCCAGTACTTC	CASSQGFSGGTRETQYF
15	NA	TRBJ2-5	NA	TRBV20-1	TGCAGTGCTAGAGATGTTGTGGGGAAGGTGGAGACCCAGTACTTC	CSARDVVGKVETQYF
15	NA	TRBJ2-7	NA	TRBV4-2	TGTGCCAGCAGCCAAGAGCCGGGGGCCGCCGAGGAGCAGTACTTC	CASSQEPGAAEEQYF
14	NA	TRBJ2-7	many	TRBV7-8	TGTGCCAGCAGCTACAGGACGGGCTCCTACGAGCAGTACTTC	CASSYRTGSYEQYF
17	NA	TRBJ2-3	many	TRBV19	TGTGCCAGTAGTATTGTGACAGCCGAACCTAACACAGATACGCAGTATTTT	CASSIVTAEPNTDTQYF
13	TRBD2	TRBJ2-1	many	TRBV6-2/TRBV6-3	TGTGCCAGCAGTAAACTAGCGGAGAATGAGCAGTTCTTC	CASSKLAENEQFF
18	TRBD1	TRBJ1-5	NA	TRBV4-2	TGTGCCAGCAGCCAAGACCGTCAGGGGGGGTATAGCAATCAGCCCCAGCATTTT	CASSQDRQGGYSNQPQHF
15	NA	TRBJ1-2	many	TRBV25-1	TGTGCCAGCAGTGAATTAGGGGACTTAAGTCATGGCTACACCTTC	CASSELGDLSHGYTF
14	NA	TRBJ2-1	few	TRBV18	TGTGCCAGCGCTACCGGGACAAACAACAATGAGCAGTTCTTC	CASATGTNNNEQFF
15	TRBD2	TRBJ2-3	many	TRBV7-9	TGTGCCAGCAGACAAGCGGGAGGGTCGCCAGATACGCAGTATTTT	CASRQAGGSPDTQYF
17	TRBD1	TRBJ2-4	NA	TRBV4-1	TGCGCCAGCAGCCAACCCCGGGACAGCCTAGCCAAAAACATTCAGTACTTC	CASSQPRDSLAKNIQYF
15	NA	TRBJ1-1	many	TRBV27	TGTGCCAGCAGTCCCGTGCCGGGGGGGGTCCTTGGGGCTTTCTTT	CASSPVPGGVLGAFF
13	TRBD1	TRBJ2-4	NA	TRBV20-1	TGCAGTGCTATCTACAGGGGGGCAAACATTCAGTACTTC	CSAIYRGANIQYF
14	NA	TRBJ1-5	few	TRBV20-1	TGCAGTGCTAGAGATTATAGCGTCAATCAGCCCCAGCATTTT	CSARDYSVNQPQHF
15	TRBD1	TRBJ2-2	many	TRBV5-8	TGTGCCAGCAGCCGGGACAGGGGGCAAACCGGGGAGCTGTTTTTT	CASSRDRGQTGELFF
18	TRBD1	TRBJ2-1	many	TRBV3-1	TGTGCCAGCAGCCCCCCCTCTCTACAGGGGAGTGCCTACAATGAGCAGTTCTTC	CASSPPSLQGSAYNEQFF
13	TRBD1	TRBJ1-2	many	TRBV19	TGTGCCAGTAGGACCGGACAGGAATATGGCTACACCTTC	CASRTGQEYGYTF
14	TRBD1	TRBJ1-1	many	TRBV2	TGTGCCAGCAGTGTCCTACAGGGGGCCGGGGGAGCTTTCTTT	CASSVLQGAGGAFF
18	NA	TRBJ1-2	many	TRBV24-1	TGTGCCACCAGACCCTCTAGGAGGGAGGGGAAGTCGTACTATGGCTACACCTTC	CATRPSRREGKSYYGYTF
13	NA	TRBJ1-1	many	TRBV27	TGTGCCAGCAGTACATTCCTTCAGGGTGAAGCTTTCTTT	CASSTFLQGEAFF
17	TRBD2	TRBJ2-7	many	TRBV2	TGTGCCAGCAAACCGGGACTAGCGGGGGGCAACTCCTACGAGCAGTACTTC	CASKPGLAGGNSYEQYF
11	NA	TRBJ2-1	NA	TRBV29-1	TGCAGCCCTGTTGTATACAATGAGCAGTTCTTC	CSPVVYNEQFF
13	NA	TRBJ1-2	few	TRBV5-5	TGTGCCAGCAGCAAAACAGGGTCTCCTGGCTACACCTTC	CASSKTGSPGYTF
13	NA	TRBJ1-1	many	TRBV30	TGTGCCTGGGTTAAGACGGGGAACACTGAAGCTTTCTTT	CAWVKTGNTEAFF
15	NA	TRBJ2-3	NA	TRBV6-1	TGTGCCAGCAGTCTACAGGGAATGGGCACAGATACGCAGTATTTT	CASSLQGMGTDTQYF
17	NA	TRBJ1-3	many	TRBV12-3/TRBV12-4	TGTGCCAGCAGTTTAGTGCTCAGGGGAAGATTCGGAAACACCATATATTTT	CASSLVLRGRFGNTIYF
14	NA	TRBJ1-2	NA	TRBV28	TGTGCCAGCAGTTTCAGCGGGGGGGCCTATGGTAACACCTTC	CASSFSGGAYGNTF
17	NA	TRBJ2-2	many	TRBV7-9	TGTGCCAGCAGCAGCAATTCCGGCATAACGAACACCGGGGAGCTGTTTTTT	CASSSNSGITNTGELFF
14	NA	TRBJ1-4	many	TRBV20-1	TGCAGTGCTAGAGAGACAACGACTAATGAAAAACTGTTTTTT	CSARETTTNEKLFF
15	NA	TRBJ1-3	many	TRBV2	TGTGCCAGCTTCTCCCCGGGCAGGGATGGAAACACCATATATTTT	CASFSPGRDGNTIYF